This note documents a single T cell receptor (beta chain) sequence. This record belongs to a study of blood T cell repertoires in COVID-19. The overall study: There were acute and convalescent COVID-19 samples, and they came from the United States, Italy and Spain.

With V trimmed by 4 bases and J by 2 bases, 4 bases remained unmatched. CDR3 length: 15 amino acids. Per the germline V gene, CDR1 is SEHNR and CDR2 is FQNEAQ (reference sequence). Generated by immunoSEQ multiplex PCR, the TCRdb table keeps only in-frame clones and is missing some. The table records under 400,000 clones, more than 70% of them present only once. The chain uses TRBV7-9 and TRBJ1-3; 8 bases match TRBD1. The receptor was isolated from a woman aged 55-70 years with COVID-19, enrolled during active disease. The sample comprised peripheral blood. The CDR3 is CASSSRDRTGNTIYF. The DNA of the CDR3 is TGTGCCAGCAGCTCCCGGGACAGGACTGGAAACACCATATATTTT.